The subject of this entry is one T cell receptor beta chain. Its antigen is not identified. Repertoires were generated with immunoSEQ multiplex PCR, while TCRdb's copy carries only in-frame clones and drops some. The repertoire includes 200,000 or so clones, approximately 90% of them detected once, and over 0.75% sits in the top ten. The entry originates in a study of T cell responses to AZD1222 COVID-19 vaccine. Study-wide findings and caveats: Donors were largely white British and mainly female; clonal diversity was possibly underestimated. Repertoire samples came only from after the peak T cell response. Reportedly, nearly half of unique spike TCRs recognized epitopes outside B.1.351/B.1.1.7 mutations. Spike as a whole was targeted by vaccine-associated CD4 TCRs, dominant at 160-218 and 743-854.

The ends were cut back, 5 bases at V and 7 bases at J, with 20 bases in the middle. The length of the CDR3 is 15 residues. Germline CDR1 is SGHTA and CDR2 is FQGNSA. The rearrangement uses TRBV7-2 and TRBJ1-2, with TRBD1 as a possible D gene (5 bases). This sample comprised peripheral blood, obtained on day 0 of AZD1222 vaccination. The origin of this receptor is an adult in good health. CDR3 loop: CASSLLNQGNGGYTF. CDR3 nucleotides: TGTGCCAGCAGCCTACTTAACCAGGGTAATGGTGGCTACACCTTC.